One sample yielded the 30 T cell receptor beta chains listed below, sequenced in a study of cytomegalovirus exposure and HLA in healthy donors. Primers: 60 Vbeta forward and 13 Jbeta reverse. Only in-frame clones appear in the TCRdb table, and some are missing; sequencing was by immunoSEQ multiplex PCR. The clone table shows about 79,000 clones, with the ten largest holding approximately 4.3%. The sample taken for sequencing was PBMCs. These receptors originate from a man aged 30 to 45 in good health and CMV-seronegative.

The rearrangement links TRBV11-2 to TRBJ2-7; 7 bases map to TRBD1. From germline, CDR1 is SGHAT and CDR2 FQNNGV. This CDR3 region has 16 residues. Trimming at V came to 1 base and at J to 4 bases, leaving 10 bases not matched to a gene. CDR3 DNA sequence: TGTGCCAGCAGCTTAGTTGTGGAGACAGGGCTGTACGAGCAGTACTTC. It specifies CASSLVVETGLYEQYF. The variable domain in full, completed from reference TRBV11-2 and TRBJ2-7, reads EAGVAQSPRYKIIEKRQSVAFWCNPISGHATLYWYQQILGQGPKLLIQFQNNGVVDDSQLPKDRFSAERLKGVDSTLKIQPAKLEDSAVYLCASSLVVETGLYEQYFGPGTRLTVT.

The gene calls are TRBV7-9 and TRBJ1-1; weak D call: TRBD1 (5 bases). Germline-derived CDR1 and CDR2 are SEHNR and FQNEAQ (reference sequence). The CDR3 sequence is 15 residues long. V was cut by 1 base and J by 5 bases, with 14 bases left in between. CDR3 protein: CASSLGGGPGTEAFF. The CDR3 coding sequence is TGTGCCAGCAGCTTAGGGGGCGGACCTGGGACTGAAGCTTTCTTT.

The chain links TRBV2 to TRBJ2-2, with TRBD2 matching over 7 bases. The CDR3 spans 17 residues. The V segment lost 4 bases and the J segment 0 bases; nucleotides outside the gene matches: 8. Germline CDR1 SNHLY, CDR2 FYNNEI. CDR3 DNA sequence: TGTGCCAGCAGTGCAGTAGCGGGCGCCGCGAACACCGGGGAGCTGTTTTTT. Encoded protein: CASSAVAGAANTGELFF.

DNA for the CDR3: TGTGCCAGCAGCTTTTGGGGCAGGGGAAGTGACTATGGCTACACCTTC. This encodes CASSFWGRGSDYGYTF. This sequence joins TRBV5-4 and TRBJ1-2; the D gene is possibly TRBD1 (6 bases). The CDR3 sequence is 16 residues long. V lost 2 bases to trimming and J lost 3 bases, with 17 bases between them. Germline CDR1 is SGHNT and CDR2 is YYREEE (reference sequence).

The rearrangement links TRBV4-3 to TRBJ2-2; 10 positions agree with TRBD2. V shed 0 bases, J shed 5 bases, and the junction held 12 bases outside the gene matches. Germline assignment: CDR1 LGHNA and CDR2 YSLEER. This CDR3 has 19 residues. The CDR3, as DNA: TGCGCCAGCAGCCAAGATTGGGGACTAGCGAAAACGGGGACCGGGGAGCTGTTTTTT. Its protein is CASSQDWGLAKTGTGELFF.

The chain is built from TRBV4-3 and TRBJ2-3; the match to TRBD2 covers 7 bases. The CDR3 is 16 residues long. Germline V gene sequence: CDR1 LGHNA, CDR2 YSLEER. V was clipped by 1 base and J by 7 bases; unmatched bases: 11. This chain's CDR3 is CASSQVTRGSGNTQYF. The CDR3 DNA reads as TGCGCCAGCAGCCAAGTTACCCGCGGGAGTGGAAATACGCAGTATTTT.

This clone is labeled medium-sized (0.01 to 0.1%) based on frequency. The gene calls are TRBV19 and TRBJ1-5; D call uncertain. There are 13 residues in the CDR3. The ends were cut back, 2 bases at V and 5 bases at J, with 7 bases in the middle. Germline lookup yields CDR1 LNHDA and CDR2 SQIVND (reference sequence). CDR3 coding DNA: TGTGCCAGTAGTATATTAGCGGATCAGCCCCAGCATTTT. Protein sequence: CASSILADQPQHF.

The chain carries TRBV18 and TRBJ1-2, with 7 bases identical to TRBD1. There are 14 residues in the CDR3. Germline V lookup: CDR1 KGHSH, CDR2 LQKENI. V lost 5 bases, J lost 3 bases, and 6 bases stayed unmatched. The CDR3 region is CASSGTVADYGYTF. CDR3 sequence (DNA): TGTGCCAGCTCAGGGACAGTGGCGGACTATGGCTACACCTTC.

The chain is built from TRBV7-9 and TRBJ2-3, with D possibly TRBD2 on 5 matching bases. This CDR3 comprises 13 residues. Trimming left V 5 bases short and J 4 bases short, with 10 bases between. CDR1 is SEHNR, CDR2 FQNEAQ, per germline (reference sequence). The CDR3 DNA reads as TGTGCCAGCAGCCTACTAGACGCAGATACGCAGTATTTT. Translated: CASSLLDADTQYF.

V gene TRBV18 combines with J gene TRBJ1-3; 7 bases are a match to TRBD1. The CDR3 is made up of 17 amino acids. Germline V CDR1 and CDR2: KGHSH, LQKENI. The junction had 12 bases not matched to a gene; V was cut back by 5 bases and J by 2 bases. Here the CDR3 reads CASSNAPGTAPGNTIYF. In DNA, the CDR3 is TGTGCCAGCTCAAATGCTCCCGGGACAGCTCCTGGAAACACCATATATTTT.

J is TRBJ1-1 and V is TRBV29-1; D remains unclear. Germline loops: CDR1 SQVTM, CDR2 ANQGSEA. The CDR3 runs 12 residues. V lost 7 bases and J lost 3, with 12 bases in between. Here the CDR3 reads CSGGERDTEAFF. DNA of the CDR3: TGCAGCGGAGGAGAGAGAGACACTGAAGCTTTCTTT.

The rearrangement joins TRBV28 to TRBJ2-3, with D unresolved. The CDR3 runs 14 residues. Trimming cost V 3 bases and J 2 bases, with 9 bases left between them. The germline CDR1 and CDR2 sequences are MDHEN and SYDVKM. CDR3 DNA: TGTGCCAGCAGTTTGCCCCTAACCACAGATACGCAGTATTTT. As protein: CASSLPLTTDTQYF. The entire variable domain, with the rest obtained from reference TRBV28 and TRBJ2-3, is as follows: DVKVTQSSRYLVKRTGEKVFLECVQDMDHENMFWYRQDPGLGLRLIYFSYDVKMKEKGDIPEGYSVSREKKERFSLILESASTNQTSMYLCASSLPLTTDTQYFGPGTRLTVL.

The chain is built from TRBV9 and TRBJ2-1, with D possibly TRBD1 on 5 matching bases. The CDR3 has 14 amino acids. Trimming took 2 bases from V and 5 from J, leaving 11 bases between them. The germline gives CDR1 SGDLS, CDR2 YYNGEE. CDR3 sequence (DNA): TGTGCCAGCAGCGTCCCCACAGGAGACAATGAGCAGTTCTTC. Translated, it gives CASSVPTGDNEQFF.

The gene calls are TRBV13 and TRBJ2-7; the D gene is possibly TRBD2 (6 bases). V was shortened by 4 bases and J by 7 bases, with 20 bases between the two germline ends. CDR1 PRHDT and CDR2 FYEKMQ come from the germline V gene (reference sequence). This CDR3 is built from 15 residues. The chain's CDR3 is CASSSYLTAGSEQYF. The CDR3 coding sequence is TGTGCCAGCAGCTCTTACCTTACCGCGGGATCGGAGCAGTACTTC.

The chain uses TRBV4-1 and TRBJ2-2; D not certain. Trimming shortened V by 0 bases and J by 4 bases, and 9 bases separated the two germline ends. Germline V gene data show CDR1 as MGHRA and CDR2 as YSYEKL. The length of the CDR3 is 15 residues. CDR3 protein: CASSQDTQFTGELFF. CDR3 DNA: TGCGCCAGCAGCCAAGATACACAATTCACCGGGGAGCTGTTTTTT.

As regards this clone: This CDR3 is also generated by other DNA sequences in the sample. The gene calls are TRBV6-5 and TRBJ1-2; TRBD1 is a possible D gene (5 bases). Germline V gives CDR1 MNHEY, CDR2 SVGAGI. The CDR3 extends over 13 amino acids. Trimming cost V 0 bases and J 5 bases, with 7 bases left between them. CDR3 nucleotides: TGTGCCAGCAGTTACTCGGGGGGTTATGGCTACACCTTC. This sequence encodes CASSYSGGYGYTF.

V is TRBV7-3 and J is TRBJ2-1; D is perhaps TRBD2 (5 bases). The CDR3 covers 15 residues. V gave up 2 bases and J gave up 0 bases, with 8 bases separating them. Germline V gene sequence: CDR1 SGHTA, CDR2 FQGTGA. The CDR3, as DNA: TGTGCCAGCAGCTTATCGAGGGACTCCTACAATGAGCAGTTCTTC. It encodes CASSLSRDSYNEQFF.

The chain employs TRBV7-3 and TRBJ2-2; a weak D match, TRBD2 (5 bases). V lost 2 bases to trimming and J lost 7 bases, with 8 bases between them. CDR3 length equals 13 residues. CDR1 is SGHTA and CDR2 is FQGTGA in the germline V gene. Written as DNA, the CDR3 is TGTGCCAGCAGCTTACTAGCCGGCGGGGAGCTGTTTTTT. It specifies CASSLLAGGELFF.

Here the CDR3 DNA reads TGTGCCAGCAGCTTGCGGGACAGGGACTCTGGAAACACCATATATTTT. This encodes CASSLRDRDSGNTIYF. This chain connects TRBV7-9 to TRBJ1-3; 9 bases map to TRBD1. Losses at the gene ends were 3 bases for V and 0 bases for J; bases not matched to a gene: 3. The germline gives CDR1 SEHNR, CDR2 FQNEAQ (reference sequence). The CDR3 is made up of 16 amino acids.

The chain is built from TRBV2 and TRBJ2-7; 11 positions match TRBD1. With 4 bases clipped from V and 7 bases from J, the junction kept 9 bases outside the gene matches. This CDR3 has 15 residues. CDR1 SNHLY and CDR2 FYNNEI come from the germline V gene. CDR3 DNA sequence: TGTGCCAGCAGTGGGATCGGACAGGGGGCGGGGGAGCAGTACTTC. It yields the protein CASSGIGQGAGEQYF.

J is TRBJ2-1 and V is TRBV6-4; TRBD2 agrees at 9 bases. The germline CDR1 and CDR2 sequences are MRHNA and SNTAGT. V lost 3 bases, J lost 4 bases, and 4 bases stayed unmatched. This CDR3 has 15 residues. The CDR3 coding sequence is TGTGCCAGCAGTGAAAGGACTAGCGAGTACAATGAGCAGTTCTTC. It translates to CASSERTSEYNEQFF.

The chain combines TRBV11-2 with TRBJ2-7; 9 bases map to TRBD1. Germline V CDR1 and CDR2: SGHAT, FQNNGV. V lost 5 bases and J lost 3; bases outside the gene matches: 2. This CDR3 contains 13 residues. CDR3 sequence: CASSRTGDYEQYF. CDR3 DNA: TGTGCCAGCAGCCGGACAGGGGACTACGAGCAGTACTTC.

Frequency places this clone as medium-sized. The chain has TRBV6-1 and TRBJ1-6, with TRBD1 matching over 8 bases. After removal of 1 base from V and 9 bases from J, the junction contained 5 bases not matched to a gene. Germline values: CDR1 MNHNS, CDR2 SASEGT. This CDR3 has 15 residues. DNA for the CDR3: TGTGCCAGCAGTGAAGGTGCAGGGGGCGTTTCACCCCTCCACTTT. Translated: CASSEGAGGVSPLHF.

The chain is built from TRBV7-9 and TRBJ2-7, with D possibly matching TRBD2 (6 bases). Between the trimmed V and J ends, which lost 6 bases and 2 bases, there was a span of 14 bases. The CDR3 spans 14 residues. Germline V gene data show CDR1 as SEHNR and CDR2 as FQNEAQ (reference sequence). This CDR3 is CASSRRDLTYEQYF. CDR3 sequence (DNA): TGTGCCAGCAGTAGGCGGGACTTGACCTACGAGCAGTACTTC.

This clone is medium-sized by frequency. Other DNA sequences in the same sample also yield this CDR3. The chain links TRBV6-4 to TRBJ1-2, with D tentatively TRBD1 (5 bases). The CDR3 extends over 15 amino acids. V shed 6 bases and J shed 6 bases, with 20 bases lying between them. The germline CDR1 and CDR2 sequences are MRHNA and SNTAGT. The CDR3: CASSLDGGVADGYTF. The CDR3 nucleotides read TGTGCCAGCAGCCTGGACGGGGGGGTGGCCGATGGCTACACCTTC.

CDR3 region: CASSLRRGSDTQYF. CDR3 nucleotide sequence: TGTGCCAGCAGCTTAAGAAGAGGTTCAGATACGCAGTATTTT. The V call is TRBV11-3, the J call TRBJ2-3; D is undetermined. V lost 2 bases and J lost 4, with 10 bases in between. CDR1 and CDR2 from the germline V gene are SGHNT and YENEEA. This CDR3 contains 14 residues.

The chain combines TRBV2 with TRBJ2-3; 10 bases are shared with TRBD2. Germline V gene data show CDR1 as SNHLY and CDR2 as FYNNEI. Unmatched junction bases numbered 14, after V lost 6 bases and J lost 8 bases. This CDR3 region has 16 residues. The CDR3 loop is CASRPRLAGDHGTQYF. CDR3 nucleotide sequence: TGTGCCAGCAGGCCCAGGCTAGCGGGGGATCATGGTACGCAGTATTTT.

This sequence joins TRBV5-1 and TRBJ1-4; 7 bases are a match to TRBD1. After removal of 4 bases from V and 0 bases from J, the junction contained 0 bases not matched to a gene. The CDR3 length is 14 residues. The germline V gene has CDR1 SGHRS and CDR2 YFSETQ. The CDR3 here is CASSGTATNEKLFF. The DNA for the CDR3 is TGCGCCAGCAGCGGGACAGCAACTAATGAAAAACTGTTTTTT.

The V call is TRBV19, the J call TRBJ2-7, with 8 bases aligning to TRBD2. With V trimmed by 4 bases and J by 3 bases, 8 bases remained unmatched. The CDR3 is 15 residues long. In germline, CDR1 is LNHDA, CDR2 SQIVND (reference sequence). The chain's CDR3 is CASSRISAGGYEQYF. CDR3 sequence (DNA): TGTGCCAGTAGTAGAATTTCGGCGGGGGGCTACGAGCAGTACTTC.

V gene TRBV5-4 combines with J gene TRBJ2-7; D is ambiguous. Trimming stripped 0 bases from V and 2 bases from J, with 6 bases between. In germline, CDR1 is SGHNT, CDR2 YYREEE (reference sequence). CDR3 length equals 13 residues. DNA of the CDR3: TGTGCCAGCAGCTTGGACGGTCCCTACGAGCAGTACTTC. As protein: CASSLDGPYEQYF.